The 32 T cell receptor beta chains below all came from one sample that was sequenced in a study of tumor-infiltrating lymphocytes in primary liver carcinoma. A constant-region primer primed TCR beta cDNA synthesis from 450 to 550 ng of total RNA. Nested multiplex PCR, run for three rounds with slightly modified ARM-PCR, yielded TCR beta libraries. With TRBV1-TRBV30 forward primers and a C-beta reverse primer, the first two PCR rounds were run for approximately 9 cycles each. TCRdb passed the multiplex PCR reads through MiXCR, listing each CDR3 protein once. This repertoire shows nearly 200,000 distinct CDR3 sequences, around 60% found once; its top ten account for 6% to 8.5%. Germline DNA was also extracted, and blood RNA derived from unsorted whole blood. The sample was peripheral blood. The source of these receptors is a woman in her sixties or seventies with primary liver carcinoma and hepatitis B virus infection.

V gene TRBV11-2 combines with J gene TRBJ1-1; tentative D call: TRBD1 (5 bases). This CDR3 has 20 amino acids. V was trimmed by 9 bases and J by 8 bases, leaving 40 bases between them. Per germline, CDR1 SGHAT and CDR2 FQNNGV. CDR3 DNA sequence: TGTGCCAGTAGCCCACATCAGCACAGACACCTTCGCTTTTGGGGCTACGAAGCTTTCTTT. Protein sequence: CASSPHQHRHLRFWGYEAFF.

As to this clonotype: Being one base from a much bigger clone, this may be a read error. The chain has TRBV12-3 or TRBV12-4 and TRBJ2-7, with unresolved D. CDR3 length: 14 residues. V was trimmed by 4 bases and J by 3 bases, leaving 13 bases between them. CDR3 sequence (DNA): TGTGCCAGCAGTTCCACGCCCTGGGGCTACGAGCAGTACTTC. Amino acid sequence: CASSSTPWGYEQYF.

This rearrangement joins TRBV13 to TRBJ2-1, with D unclear. Trimming removed 0 bases from V and 9 bases from J, with 6 bases in between. CDR1 is PRHDT, CDR2 FYEKMQ, per germline (reference sequence). The CDR3 is 12 amino acids. CDR3 bases: TGTGCCAGCAGCTTAGGGGGCGGTGAGCAGTTCTTC. This sequence encodes CASSLGGGEQFF. The variable domain in full, with the rest retrieved from reference TRBV13 and TRBJ2-1, is AAGVIQSPRHLIKEKRETATLKCYPIPRHDTVYWYQQGPGQDPQFLISFYEKMQSDKGSIPDRFSAQQFSDYHSELNMSSLELGDSALYFCASSLGGGEQFFGPGTRLTVL.

A word on this clonotype: This could be a read error, since a much larger clone is one nucleotide away. This chain's CDR3 is CSVEEGTQCF. CDR3 sequence (DNA): TGCAGCGTTGAGGAAGGTACCCAGTGCTTC. The chain carries TRBV29-1 and TRBJ2-5; no reliable D call. The CDR3 totals 10 residues. CDR1 SQVTM and CDR2 ANQGSEA come from the germline V gene.

This clonotype was observed a handful of times. The rearrangement links TRBV5-4 to TRBJ2-1; maybe TRBD2 (6 bases). Trimming removed 4 bases from V and 0 bases from J, with 11 bases in between. Germline V gene sequence: CDR1 SGHNT, CDR2 YYREEE (reference sequence). The CDR3 sequence is 15 residues long. DNA for the CDR3: TGTGCCAGCAGCCGTAGCGGAAGCTCCTACAATGAGCAGTTCTTC. Its translation: CASSRSGSSYNEQFF.

About this clonotype: This may be a read error: a much more frequent sequence differs by one nucleotide. This rearrangement joins TRBV5-4 to TRBJ1-1, with unresolved D. Trimming removed 6 bases from V and 2 bases from J, with 8 bases in between. Looked up from germline, CDR1 is SGHNT and CDR2 is YYREEE (reference sequence). The length of the CDR3 is 12 residues. This CDR3 reads CASMNINTEAFF. The CDR3 coding sequence is TGTGCCAGCATGAATATAAACACTGAAGCTTTCTTT.

J is TRBJ2-5 and V is TRBV10-3; D is possibly TRBD1 or TRBD2 (6 bases each). The CDR3 length is 14 residues. The germline V gene has CDR1 ENHRY and CDR2 SYGVKD. Trimming removed 8 bases at V and 2 bases at J, with 15 bases between. This CDR3 is CAIGGGTLQETQYF. The CDR3 coding sequence is TGTGCCATCGGAGGGGGTACCCTACAAGAGACCCAGTACTTC.

On this clonotype itself: Mismatch with germline at one junction end may stem from a read error. V usage is TRBV7-9 and J usage is TRBJ1-2; D gene uncertain. CDR3 length: 11 residues. In germline, CDR1 is SEHNR, CDR2 FQNEAQ (reference sequence). The CDR3 protein is CTSSLGDGYTF. DNA of the CDR3: TGTACCAGCAGCTTAGGTGATGGCTACACCTTC.

This clonotype turned up a few times. This may be a read error, as it is one base from a much larger clone. The genes are TRBV4-1 and TRBJ1-6; D gene ambiguous. CDR3 length equals 13 residues. Germline assignment: CDR1 MGHRA and CDR2 YSYEKL. The CDR3 DNA is TGCGCCAGCAGACAAGATAATTATTCACCCCTCCACTTT. This sequence encodes CASRQDNYSPLHF.

The rearrangement joins TRBV6-5 to TRBJ1-1; D may be TRBD1 (6 bases). The V gene lost 7 bases and the J gene lost 0 bases, with 15 bases spanning the gap. This CDR3 comprises 15 residues. Germline assignment: CDR1 MNHEY and CDR2 SVGAGI. CDR3 loop: CASTTTGLLNTEAFF. The DNA of the CDR3 is TGTGCCAGCACGACGACAGGTCTCTTGAACACTGAAGCTTTCTTT.

This clonotype has at least ten counts. The V and J genes are TRBV11-2 and TRBJ1-3, with 8 bases aligning to TRBD1. V shed 5 bases, J shed 4 bases, and the junction held 4 bases outside the gene matches. The CDR3 is made up of 14 amino acids. CDR1 is SGHAT and CDR2 is FQNNGV in the germline V gene. The CDR3 coding sequence is TGTGCCAGCAGCGCCTCAGGGGGCGGAAACACCATATATTTT. Translated: CASSASGGGNTIYF.

This clonotype was seen only a few times. The chain carries TRBV7-9 and TRBJ2-7, with TRBD1 identical over 9 bases. Germline values: CDR1 SEHNR, CDR2 FQNEAQ (reference sequence). The CDR3 consists of 13 residues. J lost 6 bases, V lost 4 bases, and 4 bases had no gene match. The CDR3 here is CASSSPTGGEQYF. CDR3 bases: TGTGCCAGCAGCTCACCGACAGGGGGCGAGCAGTACTTC.

The J gene is TRBJ2-3, the V gene TRBV28; 10 bases map to TRBD1. This CDR3 has 17 residues. V shed 3 bases and J 0 bases; nucleotides not matched to a gene: 6. The germline gives CDR1 MDHEN, CDR2 SYDVKM. CDR3 residues: CASSLWTGGGSTDTQYF. Written as DNA, the CDR3 is TGTGCCAGCAGTTTGTGGACAGGGGGAGGAAGCACAGATACGCAGTATTTT.

This chain connects TRBV20-1 to TRBJ1-5; tentatively, D is TRBD1 (5 bases). The CDR3 is made up of 16 amino acids. Germline V gene lookup returns CDR1 DFQATT and CDR2 SNEGSKA (reference sequence). V gave up 5 bases and J gave up 0 bases, with 17 bases separating them. The CDR3 here is CSAPTEGSYSNQPQHF. The DNA of the CDR3 is TGCAGTGCTCCCACGGAGGGGAGCTATAGCAATCAGCCCCAGCATTTT.

J is TRBJ2-3 and V is TRBV11-2; D may match TRBD1 or TRBD2 (5 bases each). This CDR3 comprises 14 residues. V lost 10 bases and J lost 6, with 20 bases in between. CDR1 and CDR2 from the germline V gene are SGHAT and FQNNGV. For the CDR3, the DNA is TGTGCCAACAGGCTATCACGGGGAGCTGATACGCAGTATTTT. Its protein is CANRLSRGADTQYF.

Of note for this clonotype: At one of its ends the junction is not consistent with the germline gene, which may arise from a read error. The chain combines TRBV4-2 with TRBJ2-3, with no clear D. Germline V lookup: CDR1 LGHNA, CDR2 YNFKEQ. CDR3 length: 15 residues. This CDR3 is CASSPDDQRTNTQYF. Written as DNA, the CDR3 is TGTGCCAGCAGCCCAGACGACCAACGCACAAATACGCAGTATTTT.

With regard to this clonotype: Compared with germline, one end of the junction differs, possibly owing to a read error. The rearrangement joins TRBV11-3 to TRBJ1-1; the D gene is possibly TRBD1 (5 bases). The V gene's germline CDR1 is SGHNT and CDR2 YENEEA. The CDR3 totals 14 residues. DNA of the CDR3: TGTGACAGCAGCCTCACTCAGGGAGACACTGAAGCTTTCTTT. Amino acids: CDSSLTQGDTEAFF.

In the case of this clonotype: It is likely a read error, because the conserved phenylalanine at the end of the CDR3 is missing. The V and J genes are TRBV7-8 and TRBJ2-3, with a possible D match to TRBD1 (8 bases). Between the trimmed V and J ends, which lost 4 bases and 6 bases, there was a span of 20 bases. Germline lookup yields CDR1 SGHVS and CDR2 FQNEAQ. The CDR3 contains 16 residues. This CDR3 reads CASSSTGGGYSDTQYY. In nucleotides, the CDR3 is TGTGCCAGCAGCTCAACAGGGGGGGGATATTCGGATACGCAGTATTAT.

The genes are TRBV6-6 and TRBJ2-1; 14 bases are a match to TRBD2. This CDR3 has 17 amino acids. Trimming at V came to 10 bases and at J to 8 bases, leaving 16 bases not matched to a gene. The V gene's germline CDR1 is MNHNY and CDR2 SVGAGI (reference sequence). The CDR3 nucleotides are TGTGCCAACAGCGCCGGGACTAGCGGGAGCTGGGTCGATGAGCAGTTCTTC. Residues: CANSAGTSGSWVDEQFF.

In its sample, this clonotype was seen many times. The chain recombines TRBV10-3 with TRBJ2-1; 8 nucleotides line up with TRBD2. The CDR3 loop spans 18 amino acids. Germline assignment: CDR1 ENHRY and CDR2 SYGVKD. With 2 bases clipped from V and 5 bases from J, the junction kept 14 bases outside the gene matches. The DNA for the CDR3 is TGTGCCATCAGTGAGCCCCGGGGGGCAGCGGGAGACCACAATGAGCAGTTCTTC. Its protein product is CAISEPRGAAGDHNEQFF.

Concerning this clonotype: A junction boundary mismatches the germline segment, possibly from a read error. V gene TRBV7-3 combines with J gene TRBJ1-1, with unresolved D. Germline CDR1 reads SGHTA; CDR2 reads FQGTGA. The CDR3 loop spans 15 amino acids. This chain's CDR3 is CASTLNGIENTEAFF. The CDR3 coding sequence is TGTGCCAGCACCTTAAACGGGATCGAGAACACTGAAGCTTTCTTT. The complete variable domain, with remaining parts taken from reference TRBV7-3 and TRBJ1-1, reads GAGVSQTPSNKVTEKGKYVELRCDPISGHTALYWYRQSLGQGPEFLIYFQGTGAADDSGLPNDRFFAVRPEGSVSTLKIQRTERGDSAVYLCASTLNGIENTEAFFGQGTRLTVV.

About this clonotype itself: A much larger clone lies a single base off, so this may be a read error. CDR3 in amino acids: CASCRDSRAYNEQFF. The CDR3 DNA reads as TGTGCCAGCTGCCGGGACAGTCGGGCCTACAATGAGCAGTTCTTC. The gene calls are TRBV5-4 and TRBJ2-1; TRBD1 matches 7 bases. The CDR3 has 15 amino acids. The V segment lost 7 bases and the J segment 2 bases; nucleotides outside the gene matches: 9. Germline V gives CDR1 SGHNT, CDR2 YYREEE (reference sequence). Variable domain in full (rest from reference TRBV5-4 and TRBJ2-1): ETGVTQSPTHLIKTRGQQVTLRCSSQSGHNTVSWYQQALGQGPQFIFQYYREEENGRGNFPPRFSGLQFPNYSSELNVNALELDDSALYLCASCRDSRAYNEQFFGPGTRLTVL.

Turning to this clonotype: Relative to the germline gene, one junction end is altered; a read error may explain this. The chain has TRBV12-3 or TRBV12-4 and TRBJ2-5, with a tentative D call TRBD2 (5 bases). This CDR3 has 14 residues. DNA of the CDR3: TGTGCTAGCAGTCCGTCTAACGGGAAAGAGACCCAGTGCTTC. Amino acids: CASSPSNGKETQCF.

As regards this clonotype: A clone one base away is much larger, so this may be a read error. In DNA form, the CDR3 reads TGTGCCAGCAGTGAATTAGGGGGTTATCAGCCCCAGCATTTT. This translates into CASSELGGYQPQHF. The genes are TRBV6-1 and TRBJ1-5; D perhaps matches TRBD1 (6 bases). Germline CDR1 MNHNS, CDR2 SASEGT. Trimming took off 2 bases at V and 5 bases at J, with 10 bases between the two ends. This CDR3 comprises 14 residues.

The V call is TRBV6-1, the J call TRBJ1-2, with TRBD1 as a possible D gene (6 bases). CDR1 is MNHNS, CDR2 SASEGT, per germline. The CDR3 contains 14 residues. V lost 5 bases, J lost 2 bases, and 12 bases lay in between. CDR3 protein: CASSHSDRNYGYTF. The CDR3, as DNA: TGTGCCAGCAGTCACTCGGACAGAAACTATGGCTACACCTTC.

This chain joins TRBV11-2 and TRBJ2-3, with D hard to call. Trimming took off 1 base at V and 2 bases at J, with 10 bases between the two ends. This CDR3 spans 15 amino acids. Germline assignment: CDR1 SGHAT and CDR2 FQNNGV. The CDR3 sequence is CASSLVSHITDTQYF. The DNA of the CDR3 is TGTGCCAGCAGCTTAGTAAGCCACATCACAGATACGCAGTATTTT.

This chain connects TRBV5-1 to TRBJ2-1, with 7 bases matching TRBD1. Germline-derived CDR1 and CDR2 are SGHRS and YFSETQ. The CDR3 loop spans 15 amino acids. Trimming removed 1 base from V and 11 bases from J; junction bases left unmatched: 12. The CDR3 loop reads CASSLRLTGFHKQFF. CDR3 nucleotide sequence: TGCGCCAGCAGCTTGCGGCTGACAGGGTTTCATAAGCAGTTCTTC.

As regards this clonotype: A clone one base away is much larger, so this may be a read error. V gene TRBV6-5 combines with J gene TRBJ1-2; 8 nucleotides align to TRBD1. Germline V gene lookup returns CDR1 MNHEY and CDR2 SVGAGI. The CDR3 is 15 amino acids. Trimming cost V 5 bases and J 4 bases; bases outside gene matches: 9. CDR3: CASSPRTGLGYGYTF. The CDR3 DNA reads TGTGCCAGCAGTCCCCGGACAGGGCTGGGCTATGGCTACACCTTC.

Concerning this clonotype: An end of the junction differs from the germline gene, which may be a read error. The rearrangement joins TRBV29-1 to TRBJ2-3; 10 positions agree with TRBD2. Per germline, CDR1 SQVTM and CDR2 ANQGSEA. The CDR3 totals 16 residues. In DNA form, the CDR3 reads TGCAGCGCGAGGGGTAAGTCTAGCGGGAGCACAGGTACGCAGTATTTT. Translated, it gives CSARGKSSGSTGTQYF.

As concerns this clonotype: Being one base from a much bigger clone, this may be a read error. In this CDR3 the conserved last residue, phenylalanine or tryptophan, is missing, so a read error is likely. The gene calls are TRBV11-2 and TRBJ2-7; 8 bases line up with TRBD2. Looked up from germline, CDR1 is SGHAT and CDR2 is FQNNGV. This CDR3 has 15 residues. The CDR3 DNA sequence: TGTACCAGCAGCTCTCCGCTAGGCGGGAGGTACGAGCAGTACTCC. Its protein product is CTSSSPLGGRYEQYS.

Comments on this clonotype: The germline gene is not matched at one end of the junction; a read error may be the cause. The chain links TRBV29-1 to TRBJ2-3; weak D call: TRBD2 (7 bases). Germline CDR1 SQVTM, CDR2 ANQGSEA. The CDR3 sequence is 14 residues long. The DNA for the CDR3 is TGCAGCGTACACAGGGAGGGGAGCACAGATATGCAGTATTTT. Amino acid sequence: CSVHREGSTDMQYF.

This clonotype was observed a handful of times. This rearrangement joins TRBV5-1 to TRBJ2-5, with 10 bases aligning to TRBD1. Germline V gives CDR1 SGHRS, CDR2 YFSETQ. After removal of 2 bases from V and 0 bases from J, the junction contained 7 bases not matched to a gene. This CDR3 spans 17 amino acids. The CDR3 loop is CASSFSGTGAYQETQYF. The CDR3 bases are TGCGCCAGCAGCTTCTCCGGGACAGGGGCCTACCAAGAGACCCAGTACTTC.